Listed below are T cell receptor beta chains from one sample, sequenced in a study of response to subunit inactivated influenza vaccine. MiXCR, run by TCRdb on the RT-PCR reads, gives a single entry per CDR3 protein. The table records roughly 700,000 distinct CDR3 sequences, approximately 15% of them present only once. This specimen consisted of PBMCs from blood, obtained less than 15 days before vaccination. The receptor set was obtained from a man aged 50 to 59 who received an inactivated influenza vaccine. CDR3s include the opening cysteine and the closing phenylalanine or tryptophan. A D gene is named only where the DNA matches it firmly. Rows may omit the clone size; those that give it use once, few, many or a size class.

j_gene	abundance	v_gene	d_gene	CDR3nt	CDR3aa
TRBJ2-3	.	TRBV5-1	.	TGCGCCAGCAGTCACAACGGGGGTCGGCCAGATACGCAGTATTTT	CASSHNGGRPDTQYF
TRBJ2-1	few	TRBV7-2	TRBD2	TGTGCCAGCAGCTCCAGCGGGAGGGCCCGTCGGGAGCAGTTCTTC	CASSSSGRARREQFF
TRBJ2-1	few	TRBV3-1	TRBD2	TGTGCCAGCAGCCAAGAAGGGGGCTCAGCGGGGGGCCTTCTGGGTGAGCAGTTCTTC	CASSQEGGSAGGLLGEQFF
TRBJ2-7	few	TRBV28	TRBD2	TGTGCCAGCAGTGAGAGCCCGGGACTAGGCGCAATCTCCTACGAGCAGTACTTC	CASSESPGLGAISYEQYF
TRBJ2-5	once	TRBV19	.	TGTGCCAACGGGATAGGACACCAAGAGACCCAGTACTTC	CANGIGHQETQYF
TRBJ1-4	.	TRBV5-1	TRBD1	TGCGCCAGCAGCTTGGCGATAGGACAGGGGTCTGAAAAACTGTTTTTT	CASSLAIGQGSEKLFF
TRBJ2-3	few	TRBV15	TRBD1	TGTGCCACCAGCATCGACAGGGGGCCCCTGGCAGATACGCAGTATTTT	CATSIDRGPLADTQYF
TRBJ1-2	few	TRBV20-1	TRBD1	TGCAGTGCTAGCCGGGACAGGGGATTCGGTGGCTACACCTTC	CSASRDRGFGGYTF
TRBJ2-6	.	TRBV12-3/TRBV12-4	.	TGTGCCTGCAGTTTAGGTCAGATTCAGGGTTTATCTGGGGCCAACGTCCTGACTTTC	CACSLGQIQGLSGANVLTF
TRBJ2-7	few	TRBV3-1	.	TGTGCCAGCAGCCAACAAAGCGCCACGTTCTACGAGCAGTACTTC	CASSQQSATFYEQYF
TRBJ1-3	few	TRBV6-5	TRBD1	TGTGCCAGCAGTTACCGTCAGGGGGCCGGAAACACCATATATTTT	CASSYRQGAGNTIYF
TRBJ1-1	few	TRBV25-1	TRBD1	TGTGCCAGCAGTGGGGACAGATGGAACACTGAAGCTTTCTTT	CASSGDRWNTEAFF
TRBJ1-1	.	TRBV9	.	TGTGCCAGCAGCGCGGGAGGGGCAGGGTTGAGCACTGAAGCTTTCTTT	CASSAGGAGLSTEAFF
TRBJ2-1	many	TRBV27	TRBD1	TGTGCCAGCAGTTTATCGGGGACAGGGGGCAATGAGCAGTTCTTC	CASSLSGTGGNEQFF
TRBJ1-3	few	TRBV5-5	.	TGTGCCAGCAGCTTGGGCGGAAACCTCTCTGGAAACACCATATATTTT	CASSLGGNLSGNTIYF
TRBJ1-1	few	TRBV19	.	TGTGCCAGTACCAACGCAATGAACACTGAAGCTTTCTTT	CASTNAMNTEAFF
TRBJ2-1	few	TRBV5-6	.	TGTGCCAGCAGCTTGGGTCAATATGAGCAGTTCTTC	CASSLGQYEQFF
TRBJ2-2	.	TRBV10-1	TRBD1	TGCGCCAGCAGTGAGCCGCCCTGGACAGGGGATAGCGGGGAGCTGTTTTTT	CASSEPPWTGDSGELFF
TRBJ2-3	.	TRBV27	.	TGTGCCAGCAGTCCGAGGGTCTTGAGCACAGATACGCAGTATTTT	CASSPRVLSTDTQYF
TRBJ2-6	.	TRBV20-1	TRBD1	TGCAGTGTAGTCGGGACAGGGGGAGTTGGGGCCAACGTCCTGACTTTC	CSVVGTGGVGANVLTF
TRBJ2-7	many	TRBV29-1	TRBD1	TGCAGCGTTGTAAAAGGACAGGGGGACTACGAGCAGTACTTC	CSVVKGQGDYEQYF
TRBJ2-5	many	TRBV28	TRBD2	TGTGCCAGCAGTTTACGTGGCGGGGGACGAGAGACCCAGTACTTC	CASSLRGGGRETQYF
TRBJ2-1	.	TRBV18	.	TGTGCCAGCTCACCGGTCCCGGGTTTTGAGCAGTTCTTC	CASSPVPGFEQFF
TRBJ2-7	.	TRBV11-2	TRBD2	TGTGCCAGCAGCCTTCGGGGGGACTCCTACGAGCAGTACTTC	CASSLRGDSYEQYF
TRBJ2-7	.	TRBV20-1	TRBD2	TGCAGTGCTCGCACTAGCGGCAACTACGAGCAGTACTTC	CSARTSGNYEQYF
TRBJ2-7	.	TRBV3-1	TRBD2	TGTGCCAGCAGCCAAGAGCAGACTAGCGGATCCTACGAGCAGTACTTC	CASSQEQTSGSYEQYF
TRBJ2-2	.	TRBV19	.	TGTGCCAGTAGTGAGGGCGGAAGAAACACCGGGGAGCTGTTTTTT	CASSEGGRNTGELFF
TRBJ1-3	many	TRBV12-3/TRBV12-4	.	TGTGCCAGCAGGGATACAGGGAGCTCTGGAAACACCATATATTTT	CASRDTGSSGNTIYF